This T cell receptor beta chain was profiled in a study of regulatory T cells in long-lasting Graves disease. Time point in this sample: newly diagnosed GD, antithyroid drugs for less than 3 months. Extracted RNA from PBMCs served as the source of the TCR library. Library construction for TCR beta used iRepertoire HTBI primers and Arm-PCR of CDR3 regions. TCRdb used MiXCR to reprocess the multiplex PCR reads, holding one entry per CDR3 protein. The sample lists 450,000 to 650,000 distinct CDR3 sequences, about 16% occurring once. Trimming pared 5 bases from V and 6 bases from J, leaving 22 bases between. This CDR3 region has 16 residues. Germline CDR1 is MNHEY and CDR2 is SMNVEV (reference sequence). This clonotype showed up many times. The data also belong to a second study, concerning T cells in Graves' hyperthyroidism and ophthalmopathy. As that study records: Stable disease denoted Graves' hyperthyroidism without ophthalmopathy progression within 18 months.

The sequences come from peripheral blood mononuclear cells (PBMCs), collected at new diagnosis, from a patient treated with antithyroid drugs. The clonotype originates from a woman in her forties or fifties with Graves disease. This chain joins TRBV27 and TRBJ1-1; perhaps TRBD1 as D (5 bases). The CDR3, as DNA: TGTGCCAGCAGTAATATAGGGACGTCCGGGTCTGCTGAAGCTTTCTTT. Translated: CASSNIGTSGSAEAFF.